One T cell receptor beta chain is described in this entry. The data are from a study of T cells in Graves' hyperthyroidism and ophthalmopathy. Amplified TCR beta CDR3 regions derived from RNA transcripts. The primer set for the first-round RT-PCR of the TCR CDR3 was HTBI. Each CDR3 protein gets one entry after TCRdb re-called the multiplex PCR reads with MiXCR. Of hundreds of thousands of distinct CDR3 sequences detected, approximately 15% appear once; the ten largest clones hold about 4%. The sequence was collected from a middle-aged woman with Graves' ophthalmopathy. The source material was blood.

This chain's CDR3 is CASSLGRTGSYSYEQYF. The CDR3 coding sequence is TGTGCCAGCAGTTTAGGAAGGACAGGATCCTACTCCTACGAGCAGTACTTC. V gene TRBV12-3 or TRBV12-4 combines with J gene TRBJ2-7; 7 nucleotides agree with TRBD1. CDR3 length: 17 residues. Trimming at V came to 1 base and at J to 0 bases, leaving 9 bases not matched to a gene.